Each of the 29 T cell receptor beta chains below was sequenced from the same sample in a study of T cells expressing NK-cell markers (dated by TCRdb to the early 2020s). Libraries were made using 5' RACE. For sequencing, an Illumina HiSeq 2000 was employed. TCRdb reanalyzed the reads, keeping one entry per CDR3 protein sequence and omitting DNA. The sample table holds 500,000 to 700,000 distinct CDR3 sequences. The top ten clones comprise roughly 3.6% of the sample. The material sequenced was blood T cells: a sorted CD56 or NKG2C T cell subset, CD4+ or CD8+ T cells, or bulk PBMC T cells (not recorded which). The receptor source for this set is a man younger than 35 in good health. Donor details come from another sample of the same person, matched by shared clones.

The rearrangement uses TRBV20-1 and TRBJ1-4; TCRdb's assignment of TRBD1 cannot be checked, as there is no DNA. Germline V gene lookup returns CDR1 DFQATT and CDR2 SNEGSKA (reference sequence). This CDR3 region has 11 residues. The CDR3 here is CSARDNEKLFF.

The V gene is TRBV10-3, the J gene TRBJ2-7; TCRdb designates TRBD1, a call that cannot be tested without DNA. From germline, CDR1 is ENHRY and CDR2 SYGVKD. This CDR3 is built from 15 residues. The CDR3 loop is CAISEPSTGDNEQYF.

The chain couples TRBV29-1 to TRBJ1-5; TCRdb gives TRBD1 as the D gene, but with no DNA this cannot be confirmed. The germline CDR1 and CDR2 sequences are SQVTM and ANQGSEA. The CDR3 contains 15 residues. Here the CDR3 reads CSVDTGDYSNQPQHF.

The V gene is TRBV5-5, the J gene TRBJ2-1; the TRBD1 assignment by TCRdb is unverifiable without DNA. The CDR3 length is 17 residues. Germline V gene data show CDR1 as SGHKS and CDR2 as YYEKEE (reference sequence). CDR3 in amino acids: CASSLARGGRAYNEQFF.

V gene TRBV5-1 combines with J gene TRBJ1-4. There are 14 residues in the CDR3. Germline CDR1 SGHRS, CDR2 YFSETQ. The CDR3 loop reads CASSLDQASEKLFF.

The V and J genes are TRBV12-3 or TRBV12-4 and TRBJ1-2; TCRdb outputs TRBD1, but without DNA this stays unchecked. The CDR3 is 13 residues long. CDR3 amino acids: CASSLAGQGGYTF.

This CDR3 reads CASSSRTSDEQYF. This chain links TRBV28 with TRBJ2-7; TCRdb's assignment of TRBD2 cannot be checked, as there is no DNA. The germline V gene has CDR1 MDHEN and CDR2 SYDVKM. This CDR3 region has 13 residues.

The CDR3 loop is CASSEGDRANTGELFF. The rearrangement links TRBV25-1 to TRBJ2-2; absent DNA, TCRdb's TRBD1 call cannot be checked. Germline loops: CDR1 MGHDK, CDR2 SYGVNS. The CDR3 is made up of 16 amino acids.

The chain carries TRBV11-3 and TRBJ2-1; as DNA is missing, the TRBD2 call by TCRdb cannot be tested. Germline loops: CDR1 SGHNT, CDR2 YENEEA. The CDR3 spans 20 residues. The CDR3 protein is CASSLGSGLAGVARYNEQFF.

The gene calls are TRBV28 and TRBJ2-2; absent DNA, TCRdb's TRBD1 call cannot be checked. Germline V lookup: CDR1 MDHEN, CDR2 SYDVKM. The length of the CDR3 is 17 residues. The CDR3 here is CASSPLAVSLNTGELFF.

This sequence joins TRBV20-1 and TRBJ1-2; there is no DNA to check the TCRdb D call of TRBD1. Germline loops: CDR1 DFQATT, CDR2 SNEGSKA (reference sequence). The CDR3 spans 14 residues. CDR3 protein: CSARAPHVDYGYTF.

The genes are TRBV18 and TRBJ2-3; TCRdb indicates TRBD2, and absent DNA this call remains unverified. Looked up from germline, CDR1 is KGHSH and CDR2 is LQKENI. The CDR3 has 15 residues. CDR3 region: CASSPPKKLASGPYF.

The chain employs TRBV10-2 and TRBJ1-2. This CDR3 is 13 amino acids long. Germline V gene lookup returns CDR1 WSHSY and CDR2 SAAADI. The CDR3 is CASGKDLNYGYTF.

The chain couples TRBV24-1 to TRBJ2-1; as DNA is missing, the TRBD1 call by TCRdb cannot be tested. The germline V gene has CDR1 KGHDR and CDR2 SFDVKD. This CDR3 comprises 14 residues. CDR3 sequence reads: CATSDIQGSGEQFF.

The V call is TRBV20-1, the J call TRBJ1-2; the D gene TCRdb calls, TRBD1, cannot be checked with no DNA. This CDR3 region has 18 residues. Germline assignment: CDR1 DFQATT and CDR2 SNEGSKA (reference sequence). The CDR3: CSARDPLGQGFSDYGYTF.

This chain uses TRBV18 with TRBJ1-1; absent DNA, TCRdb's TRBD1 call cannot be checked. Germline lookup yields CDR1 KGHSH and CDR2 LQKENI. The CDR3 contains 14 residues. CDR3 region: CASSPQLGDTEAFF.

J is TRBJ2-7 and V is TRBV28; as DNA is missing, the TRBD1 call by TCRdb cannot be tested. CDR1 MDHEN and CDR2 SYDVKM come from the germline V gene. There are 16 residues in the CDR3. CDR3 protein: CASSLLVGGQIYEQYF.

The chain links TRBV6-1 to TRBJ1-2. Germline V lookup: CDR1 MNHNS, CDR2 SASEGT. This CDR3 is built from 14 residues. This CDR3 reads CASSGSSANYGYTF.

The genes are TRBV29-1 and TRBJ2-1; there is no DNA to check the TCRdb D call of TRBD2. The CDR3 spans 16 residues. The germline gives CDR1 SQVTM, CDR2 ANQGSEA. The CDR3 region is CSVAGGGGSLYNEQFF.

This chain connects TRBV11-2 to TRBJ2-5. In germline, CDR1 is SGHAT, CDR2 FQNNGV. The CDR3 covers 14 residues. This chain's CDR3 is CASSLVAPQETQYF.

The gene calls are TRBV2 and TRBJ2-3; TCRdb names TRBD2, which stays unverified in the absence of DNA. The length of the CDR3 is 16 residues. The V gene's germline CDR1 is SNHLY and CDR2 FYNNEI. The CDR3 loop reads CASRTSGGASTDTQYF. The variable domain in full, completed from reference TRBV2 and TRBJ2-3, reads EPEVTQTPSHQVTQMGQEVILRCVPISNHLYFYWYRQILGQKVEFLVSFYNNEISEKSEIFDDQFSVERPDGSNFTLKIRSTKLEDSAMYFCASRTSGGASTDTQYFGPGTRLTVL.

The rearrangement joins TRBV6-5 to TRBJ2-7; TCRdb's D call of TRBD1 is untestable without DNA. There are 12 residues in the CDR3. The V gene's germline CDR1 is MNHEY and CDR2 SVGAGI. CDR3: CASSQTGWEQYF.

V usage is TRBV12-3 or TRBV12-4 and J usage is TRBJ2-4; TCRdb reports TRBD1, a call that lacks DNA to check it against. CDR3 length: 14 residues. The CDR3 loop is CASSPGTGLDIQYF.

The chain combines TRBV4-1 with TRBJ2-1; TCRdb reports TRBD2, a call that lacks DNA to check it against. The CDR3 totals 17 residues. Germline lookup yields CDR1 MGHRA and CDR2 YSYEKL. CDR3 in amino acids: CASSQDPLAGVRWEQFF.

The J gene is TRBJ2-7, the V gene TRBV5-1; the TCRdb D gene call, TRBD1, has no DNA to confirm it. Germline CDR1 and CDR2: SGHRS and YFSETQ. CDR3 size: 15 residues. CDR3 in amino acids: CASSLAAGPLYEQYF. The full variable domain, with the rest looked up from reference TRBV5-1 and TRBJ2-7, is KAGVTQTPRYLIKTRGQQVTLSCSPISGHRSVSWYQQTPGQGLQFLFEYFSETQRNKGNFPGRFSGRQFSNSRSEMNVSTLELGDSALYLCASSLAAGPLYEQYFGPGTRLTVT.

This chain connects TRBV6-2 or TRBV6-3 to TRBJ2-1; lacking DNA, the TRBD1 call made by TCRdb goes unchecked. This CDR3 spans 13 amino acids. Germline V gene data show CDR1 as MNHEY and CDR2 as SVGEGT. The CDR3 loop reads CASSYSGGPEQFF.

The J gene is TRBJ2-5, the V gene TRBV12-3 or TRBV12-4; lacking DNA, the TRBD2 call made by TCRdb goes unchecked. This CDR3 comprises 16 residues. CDR3 amino acids: CASSPETSGRRETQYF.

The rearrangement uses TRBV10-3 and TRBJ2-1; TCRdb outputs TRBD1, but without DNA this stays unchecked. Looked up from germline, CDR1 is ENHRY and CDR2 is SYGVKD. The CDR3 loop spans 15 amino acids. CDR3 in amino acids: CAITPPGTEYNEQFF.

J is TRBJ2-4 and V is TRBV5-6. The CDR3 runs to 17 residues. Per the germline V gene, CDR1 is SGHDT and CDR2 is YYEEEE. The CDR3 loop is CASSLGRKRVAKNIQYF.